The 4 T cell receptor beta chains in this list originate from one sample, sequenced in a study of blood T cell repertoires in COVID-19. Assay used: immunoSEQ multiplex PCR; TCRdb lists only in-frame clones, some missing. The sample holds about 140,000 clones, 77% seen once. The sample comprised peripheral blood. These receptor sequences come from a woman aged 50 to 65 with active or convalescent COVID-19.

The chain carries TRBV28 and TRBJ2-7; TRBD2 matches 7 bases. Per germline, CDR1 MDHEN and CDR2 SYDVKM. This CDR3 has 14 residues. The trim removed 8 bases at V and 0 bases at J, leaving 7 bases unmatched. The CDR3, as DNA: TGTGCCAGCTTTACTAGCGCGAGCTCCTACGAGCAGTACTTC. Encoded protein: CASFTSASSYEQYF.

The V and J genes are TRBV18 and TRBJ1-1, with D hard to call. Germline V gives CDR1 KGHSH, CDR2 LQKENI. This CDR3 region has 14 residues. V was clipped by 2 bases and J by 1 base, with 8 bases between them. CDR3 sequence: CASSPVRKNTEAFF. The CDR3 DNA reads TGTGCCAGCTCACCAGTCAGGAAGAACACTGAAGCTTTCTTT. Based on the CDR3 plus reference TRBV18 and TRBJ1-1, the full variable domain is NAGVMQNPRHLVRRRGQEARLRCSPMKGHSHVYWYRQLPEEGLKFMVYLQKENIIDESGMPKERFSAEFPKEGPSILRIQQVVRGDSAAYFCASSPVRKNTEAFFGQGTRLTVV.

The chain couples TRBV7-2 to TRBJ1-2; possibly TRBD1 for D (6 bases). Trimming took off 5 bases at V and 5 bases at J, with 15 bases between the two ends. This CDR3 region has 14 residues. Germline CDR1 and CDR2: SGHTA and FQGNSA. The CDR3 is CASSPRAGTYGYTF. CDR3 DNA: TGTGCCAGCAGCCCACGGGCAGGGACATATGGCTACACCTTC.

The chain joins TRBV20-1 to TRBJ1-1, with a tentative D call TRBD1 (5 bases). V was shortened by 3 bases and J by 5 bases, with 16 bases between the two germline ends. CDR3 length: 14 residues. Germline V gene sequence: CDR1 DFQATT, CDR2 SNEGSKA (reference sequence). This chain's CDR3 is CSASGRVGKTEAFF. CDR3 DNA: TGCAGTGCTAGTGGCAGGGTGGGAAAAACTGAAGCTTTCTTT.